The 19 T cell receptor beta chains below were found in one sample sequenced in a study of blood T cell repertoires in COVID-19. Assay used: immunoSEQ multiplex PCR; TCRdb lists only in-frame clones, some missing. Among 270,000 or so clones listed, 70% to 90% were seen once. Sequencing used PBMCs or T cells enriched from blood (not recorded which). These receptors all come from a middle-aged woman with acute COVID-19.

The J gene is TRBJ2-3, the V gene TRBV25-1; 10 nucleotides agree with TRBD2. With V trimmed by 4 bases and J by 2 bases, 3 bases remained unmatched. Germline V gene lookup returns CDR1 MGHDK and CDR2 SYGVNS. CDR3 length equals 15 residues. CDR3 protein: CASSGTSGITDTQYF. Here the CDR3 DNA reads TGTGCCAGCAGTGGAACTAGCGGGATCACAGATACGCAGTATTTT.

The V call is TRBV28, the J call TRBJ1-1; a possible D gene is TRBD1 (6 bases). The CDR3 runs to 13 residues. With 7 bases removed from V and 3 bases from J, the gap between germline ends came to 12 bases. CDR1 is MDHEN and CDR2 is SYDVKM in the germline V gene. CDR3 sequence reads: CASKRQAYTEAFF. Written as DNA, the CDR3 is TGTGCCAGCAAAAGACAGGCATACACTGAAGCTTTCTTT.

The chain uses TRBV29-1 and TRBJ2-1; 11 nucleotides match TRBD2. Per germline, CDR1 SQVTM and CDR2 ANQGSEA. With 4 bases clipped from V and 6 bases from J, the junction kept 8 bases outside the gene matches. This CDR3 has 15 residues. CDR3 coding DNA: TGCAGCGTTGGGGCCGGGACTAGCGGATCCAATGAGCAGTTCTTC. It encodes CSVGAGTSGSNEQFF.

V is TRBV4-3 and J is TRBJ2-2; 8 bases are shared with TRBD1. V was clipped by 5 bases and J by 3 bases; unmatched bases: 8. CDR1 is LGHNA, CDR2 YSLEER, per germline. CDR3 length: 16 amino acids. CDR3 in DNA: TGCGCCAGCAGCGGACGAAAACAGGGGGACACCGGGGAGCTGTTTTTT. Protein sequence: CASSGRKQGDTGELFF.

The chain uses TRBV18 and TRBJ2-1, with 7 bases that match TRBD2. In germline, CDR1 is KGHSH, CDR2 LQKENI. The trim removed 0 bases at V and 6 bases at J, leaving 5 bases unmatched. The CDR3 covers 15 residues. CDR3 coding DNA: TGTGCCAGCTCACCACCGGCGGGAGTAGGCAATGAGCAGTTCTTC. Amino acids: CASSPPAGVGNEQFF. Complete variable domain (other parts from reference TRBV18 and TRBJ2-1): NAGVMQNPRHLVRRRGQEARLRCSPMKGHSHVYWYRQLPEEGLKFMVYLQKENIIDESGMPKERFSAEFPKEGPSILRIQQVVRGDSAAYFCASSPPAGVGNEQFFGPGTRLTVL.

V is TRBV2 and J is TRBJ2-1, with TRBD1 matching 8 bases. In germline, CDR1 is SNHLY, CDR2 FYNNEI. The J segment lost 7 bases and the V segment lost 8 bases, leaving 7 bases of the junction unmatched. CDR3 length: 13 residues. CDR3 bases: TGTGCCAGCGCATCAGGGGGCTGGAATGAGCAGTTCTTC. Its protein product is CASASGGWNEQFF.

As to this clone: At one end, the junction sequence differs from germline, possibly due to a read error. The CDR3 bases are TGTGCCAGCAGTCGTACGGGACTAGCGGGAAGGGACTTC. As protein: CASSRTGLAGRDF. The chain combines TRBV6-6 with TRBJ2-5, with 13 bases matching TRBD2. This CDR3 spans 13 amino acids. Germline V gives CDR1 MNHNY, CDR2 SVGAGI (reference sequence).

CDR3 region: CASSFRGRANPPGELFF. The CDR3 DNA sequence: TGTGCCAGCAGCTTTCGCGGGAGGGCCAACCCCCCCGGGGAGCTGTTTTTT. The J gene is TRBJ2-2, the V gene TRBV5-6; the match to TRBD2 covers 9 bases. Germline values: CDR1 SGHDT, CDR2 YYEEEE. The J segment lost 6 bases and the V segment lost 2 bases, leaving 11 bases of the junction unmatched. There are 17 residues in the CDR3.

This clone showed up just once. For the CDR3, the DNA is TGCAGCGTTGCAGAAGTAGATTATGAAAAACTGTTTTTT. This encodes CSVAEVDYEKLFF. The chain has TRBV29-1 and TRBJ1-4; no definite D call. The germline V gene has CDR1 SQVTM and CDR2 ANQGSEA. The CDR3 has 13 amino acids. The V end was cut by 4 bases, the J end by 6 bases, with 12 bases between.

This chain joins TRBV28 and TRBJ2-4; 8 nucleotides align to TRBD1. V dropped 7 bases and J dropped 0; count of bases not matched to a gene: 5. This CDR3 is 15 amino acids long. Germline values: CDR1 MDHEN, CDR2 SYDVKM. CDR3 sequence (DNA): TGTGCCAGCACTAGGACAGGGTTAGCCAAAAACATTCAGTACTTC. It encodes CASTRTGLAKNIQYF.

The chain links TRBV6-5 to TRBJ1-1; D gene uncertain. Trimming pared 0 bases from V and 11 bases from J, leaving 10 bases between. From germline, CDR1 is MNHEY and CDR2 SVGAGI. The CDR3 contains 12 residues. This chain's CDR3 is CASSYSSSWAFF. In DNA, the CDR3 is TGTGCCAGCAGTTACTCGAGCTCCTGGGCTTTCTTT.

This sequence joins TRBV5-1 and TRBJ1-3; D remains ambiguous. Germline CDR1 is SGHRS and CDR2 is YFSETQ. V was pared by 2 bases and J by 4 bases, with 7 bases between. This CDR3 is built from 13 residues. The DNA of the CDR3 is TGCGCCAGCAGCTTTTCGGAGGGAAACACCATATATTTT. This gives the protein CASSFSEGNTIYF.

This clone was seen a few times. The chain employs TRBV3-1 (or the pseudogene TRBV3-2) and TRBJ1-5; no clear D gene. The germline V gene has CDR1 LGHDT and CDR2 YNNKEL (reference sequence). The length of the CDR3 is 13 residues. V lost 6 bases and J 4 bases, leaving 10 bases between the germline ends. CDR3 region: CASSQRENQPQHF. The CDR3 DNA sequence: TGTGCCAGCAGTCAACGGGAGAATCAGCCCCAGCATTTT.

A single count supports this clone. The rearrangement joins TRBV7-8 to TRBJ2-7; a possible D gene is TRBD2 (7 bases). Deletions cut 1 base from V and 2 bases from J, with 12 bases between. Germline values: CDR1 SGHVS, CDR2 FQNEAQ. The CDR3 loop spans 15 amino acids. The CDR3 is CASSLVWGGPYEQYF. DNA of the CDR3: TGTGCCAGCAGCTTAGTGTGGGGGGGCCCCTACGAGCAGTACTTC.

The chain employs TRBV18 and TRBJ1-4; TRBD1 might be the D (6 bases). The germline V gene has CDR1 KGHSH and CDR2 LQKENI. The CDR3 runs 14 residues. V lost 4 bases, J lost 7 bases, and 13 bases lay in between. The CDR3 loop reads CASSLTGLSEKLFF. The CDR3 DNA is TGTGCCAGCTCACTCACAGGGTTGAGTGAAAAACTGTTTTTT. Full variable domain (rest looked up from reference TRBV18 and TRBJ1-4): NAGVMQNPRHLVRRRGQEARLRCSPMKGHSHVYWYRQLPEEGLKFMVYLQKENIIDESGMPKERFSAEFPKEGPSILRIQQVVRGDSAAYFCASSLTGLSEKLFFGSGTQLSVL.

This chain links TRBV3-1 (or the pseudogene TRBV3-2) with TRBJ1-1; 9 nucleotides match TRBD1. Unmatched junction bases numbered 19, after V lost 6 bases and J lost 5 bases. This CDR3 has 18 amino acids. Germline V gene sequence: CDR1 LGHDT, CDR2 YNNKEL (reference sequence). CDR3 bases: TGTGCCAGCAGAAATAACAGGGGGCTTCTCTTCGGGGGGACTGAAGCTTTCTTT. It translates to CASRNNRGLLFGGTEAFF.

This sequence joins TRBV28 and TRBJ1-5, with TRBD1 identical over 7 bases. Losses at the gene ends were 6 bases for V and 0 bases for J; bases not matched to a gene: 8. Germline values: CDR1 MDHEN, CDR2 SYDVKM. The CDR3 is made up of 16 amino acids. The CDR3 DNA sequence: TGTGCCAGCAGCCTCCGGGACAGTGGTAGCAATCAGCCCCAGCATTTT. It specifies CASSLRDSGSNQPQHF. Based on the CDR3 plus reference TRBV28 and TRBJ1-5, the full variable domain is DVKVTQSSRYLVKRTGEKVFLECVQDMDHENMFWYRQDPGLGLRLIYFSYDVKMKEKGDIPEGYSVSREKKERFSLILESASTNQTSMYLCASSLRDSGSNQPQHFGDGTRLSIL.

This rearrangement joins TRBV3-1 (or the pseudogene TRBV3-2) to TRBJ1-1; no firm D call. The V gene's germline CDR1 is LGHDT and CDR2 YNNKEL (reference sequence). The CDR3 loop spans 14 amino acids. The germline V and J ends were trimmed by 1 base and 0 bases, with 6 bases remaining between them. The CDR3 loop is CASSQAQMNTEAFF. CDR3 DNA: TGTGCCAGCAGCCAAGCCCAGATGAACACTGAAGCTTTCTTT.

The chain couples TRBV6-5 to TRBJ1-4; 7 positions match TRBD1. Germline V gene sequence: CDR1 MNHEY, CDR2 SVGAGI. J lost 5 bases, V lost 2 bases, and 5 bases had no gene match. This CDR3 comprises 15 residues. The CDR3 loop is CASSYEGAPNEKLFF. The CDR3, as DNA: TGTGCCAGCAGTTACGAGGGGGCGCCGAATGAAAAACTGTTTTTT.